This T cell receptor (beta chain) was recorded in a study of cytomegalovirus exposure and HLA in healthy donors listed by TCRdb under 2017. The study in broad terms: A later analysis indicated that the 120 or so validation repertoires were generated on the platform also employed for the 700 or so repertoires of the first cohort. The study aimed to test whether signatures of past pathogen exposure could be identified by cataloging public T cell receptors. A separate validation cohort of about 110 different subjects was used in addition to the roughly 700-subject first cohort. The study combined high-throughput TCR immunosequencing, statistical association of individual TCRs with disease status, and machine learning to predict cytomegalovirus infection status.

Study-wide findings and limitations: A later analysis found that TCRs clustered in the first cohort also tended to co-occur in the 95 to 150 validation repertoires, with 94% of cluster scores above 0. Most TCR sequences were seen in very few donors, while some public TCRs were found in many individuals. The classifier was reported to diagnose cytomegalovirus status with high specificity and sensitivity in both the original and validation cohorts. According to the authors, the approach could potentially be generalized to other disease states and immunological phenotypes. A total of some 180 TCR beta chains were listed by the study as associated with cytomegalovirus. In vitro tests confirmed that a few of the cytomegalovirus-associated TCR beta chains recognize cytomegalovirus antigens. All 120 or so repertoires were used to score co-occurrence in the validation cohort in a later analysis, because that analysis had no HLA typing for the cohort.

The library was generated by the immunoSEQ multiplex PCR assay. As for how the authors treated the data: A statistical classification framework was developed to diagnose cytomegalovirus status using the catalog of TCR beta chain sequences. Imported from immuneACCESS, the table was reduced by TCRdb to in-frame sequences with V and J called. These copies leave out some clones; in studies compared against another copy, an unresolved V gene accounts for under half, and the cause of the remainder is not known. That table supplies the V and J calls and clone size; D and trimming were determined from the DNA. For this sample there are 280,000 or so clones; roughly 90% appear just once. Approximately 0.95% of the sample belongs to the ten largest clones. The CDR3 runs 16 amino acids, cysteine and phenylalanine included. This entry keeps only the CDR3 DNA: 48 bases, framed from base 1. The germline V gene yields MDHEN for CDR1 and SYDVKM for CDR2. V drops 2 bases and J drops 0 bases, leaving 13 bases in between.

Concerning this clone: It has no known antigen specificity. Base quality data are lacking; no much larger clone is found one base away.

Donors formed part of the validation cohort, which comprised about 120 subjects and was distinct from the first cohort of 550 to 850 subjects. The chain is made from TRBV28 and TRBJ1-2; the best D guess is TRBD1, with 5 bases matching. The sample taken for sequencing was PBMCs. The TCR sequence derives from a young woman in good health and CMV-seronegative. The CDR3 sequence is CASSLAQGIPNYGYTF. The base sequence is TGTGCCAGCAGTTTAGCCCAGGGAATCCCTAACTATGGCTACACCTTC.